These 5 T cell receptor beta chains originate from one sample sequenced in a study of blood T cell repertoires in COVID-19. Using immunoSEQ multiplex PCR, the repertoire was profiled, and TCRdb retains in-frame clones only, with some absent. The data hold about 160,000 clones, with roughly 91% observed a single time. The material sequenced was peripheral blood. The receptors were sampled from a woman aged 50 to 65 with acute or convalescent COVID-19.

On this clone itself: At one of its ends the junction is not consistent with the germline gene, which may arise from a read error. The chain has TRBV7-7 and TRBJ2-3, with D possibly TRBD1 on 6 matching bases. The CDR3 has 14 residues. Per germline, CDR1 SSHAT and CDR2 FNYEAQ (reference sequence). The chain's CDR3 is CASSLSQGADTQYF. The DNA of the CDR3 is TGTGCTAGCAGCTTATCACAGGGAGCAGATACGCAGTATTTT.

The CDR3 bases are TGTGCCACCAGCAGGGGGCAGGGGGCGCGCAATGAGCAGTTCTTC. Translation gives CATSRGQGARNEQFF. The chain combines TRBV15 with TRBJ2-1, with 8 positions matching TRBD1. The CDR3 is made up of 15 amino acids. From germline, CDR1 is LNHNV and CDR2 YYDKDF (reference sequence). V lost 3 bases and J lost 6; bases outside the gene matches: 7.

The V gene is TRBV28, the J gene TRBJ1-1, with a possible D match to TRBD1 (6 bases). The V gene lost 8 bases and the J gene lost 7 bases, with 17 bases spanning the gap. This CDR3 has 13 residues. CDR1 is MDHEN, CDR2 SYDVKM, per germline. Here the CDR3 DNA reads TGTGCCAGCCACTCCGGACAGCTGATTGAAGCTTTCTTT. As protein: CASHSGQLIEAFF.

This rearrangement joins TRBV9 to TRBJ1-3; 7 nucleotides match TRBD1. J was trimmed by 0 bases and V by 0 bases; bases with no gene match: 6. Looked up from germline, CDR1 is SGDLS and CDR2 is YYNGEE. CDR3 length: 17 residues. This chain's CDR3 is CASSVAGQLNSGNTIYF. The CDR3 region has the DNA TGTGCCAGCAGCGTAGCGGGACAGCTAAACTCTGGAAACACCATATATTTT.

The V and J genes are TRBV24-1 and TRBJ1-2; 9 bases are shared with TRBD1. Germline assignment: CDR1 KGHDR and CDR2 SFDVKD. J lost 6 bases, V lost 3 bases, and 1 base had no gene match. This CDR3 contains 13 residues. CDR3 in amino acids: CATSDRTGDGYTF. The CDR3 nucleotides are TGTGCCACCAGTGATCGGACAGGGGATGGCTACACCTTC.